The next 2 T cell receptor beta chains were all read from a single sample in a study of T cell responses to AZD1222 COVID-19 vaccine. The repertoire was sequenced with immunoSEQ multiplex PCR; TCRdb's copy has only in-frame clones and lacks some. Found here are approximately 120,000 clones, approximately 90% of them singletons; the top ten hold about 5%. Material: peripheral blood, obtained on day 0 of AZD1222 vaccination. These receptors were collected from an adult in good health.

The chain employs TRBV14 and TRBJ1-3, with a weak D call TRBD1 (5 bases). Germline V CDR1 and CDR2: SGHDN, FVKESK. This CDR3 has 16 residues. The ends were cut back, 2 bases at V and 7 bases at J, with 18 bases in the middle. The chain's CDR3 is CASSQLGGDFRNTIYF. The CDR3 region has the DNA TGTGCCAGCAGCCAACTCGGGGGTGATTTCAGGAACACCATATATTTT.

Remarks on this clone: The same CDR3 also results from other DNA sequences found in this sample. The CDR3: CASSPGQNYGYTF. The DNA for the CDR3 is TGTGCCAGCAGCCCGGGACAAAACTATGGCTACACCTTC. The rearrangement joins TRBV27 to TRBJ1-2; possible D gene TRBD1, 6 bases. Trimming stripped 6 bases from V and 2 bases from J, with 10 bases between. Germline CDR1 and CDR2: MNHEY and SMNVEV (reference sequence). This CDR3 is 13 amino acids long.